The 5 T cell receptor beta chains listed next were all sequenced from one sample in a study of T cells in Graves' hyperthyroidism and ophthalmopathy. Amplification targeted TCR beta CDR3 regions from RNA transcripts. During a first-round RT-PCR of the TCR CDR3, the HTBI primer set was used. TCRdb reprocessed the multiplex PCR reads with MiXCR, giving one entry per CDR3 protein. The table has about 400,000 distinct CDR3 sequences, more than 13% seen once; the top ten hold 30% to 35%. The sequenced sample was blood. Receptors originate from a woman aged 25-40 years with Graves' hyperthyroidism.

This clonotype was seen ten or more times. This chain connects TRBV20-1 to TRBJ2-3; TRBD2 agrees at 13 bases. Per the germline V gene, CDR1 is DFQATT and CDR2 is SNEGSKA (reference sequence). The CDR3 consists of 15 residues. Trimming at V came to 3 bases and at J to 3 bases, leaving 3 bases not matched to a gene. DNA of the CDR3: TGCAGTGCTAGGGGGACTAGCGGGACTACAGATACGCAGTATTTT. It encodes CSARGTSGTTDTQYF.

This clonotype has only a few counts. DNA for the CDR3: TGTGCCAGCAGTTTTGAGGGGGTAGCCAAAAACATTCAGTACTTC. Protein: CASSFEGVAKNIQYF. The chain is built from TRBV27 and TRBJ2-4; D may be TRBD1 (6 bases). The CDR3 has 15 residues. The V gene's germline CDR1 is MNHEY and CDR2 SMNVEV (reference sequence). V was shortened by 3 bases and J by 0 bases, with 9 bases between the two germline ends.

About this clonotype itself: It may be a read error: a sequence one base away is much more abundant. The gene calls are TRBV6-2 or TRBV6-3 and TRBJ1-2; D is unresolved. From germline, CDR1 is MNHEY and CDR2 SVGEGT. The length of the CDR3 is 14 residues. Trimming stripped 4 bases from V and 4 bases from J, with 13 bases between. The CDR3 protein is CASSSPPTFYGYTF. The CDR3 DNA follows: TGTGCCAGCAGTTCTCCTCCTACTTTCTATGGCTACACCTTC.

There are a few counts of this clonotype. The V call is TRBV3-1, the J call TRBJ2-2, with 14 positions matching TRBD2. Trimming at V came to 6 bases and at J to 6 bases, leaving 9 bases not matched to a gene. Germline V lookup: CDR1 LGHDT, CDR2 YNNKEL (reference sequence). The CDR3 is 17 residues long. In nucleotides, the CDR3 is TGTGCCAGCAGGGGGACTAGCGGGAGCGTTGTTGCCGGGGAGCTGTTTTTT. This sequence encodes CASRGTSGSVVAGELFF. Full variable domain (missing parts from reference TRBV3-1 and TRBJ2-2): DTAVSQTPKYLVTQMGNDKSIKCEQNLGHDTMYWYKQDSKKFLKIMFSYNNKELIINETVPNRFSPKSPDKAHLNLHINSLELGDSAVYFCASRGTSGSVVAGELFFGEGSRLTVL.

This clonotype was counted ten times or more. CDR3 sequence: CASSLGLRDSYTEAFF. DNA of the CDR3: TGCGCCAGCAGCTTGGGCCTCAGGGACTCGTACACTGAAGCTTTCTTT. V gene TRBV5-1 combines with J gene TRBJ1-1, with a weak D call TRBD1 (5 bases). The germline CDR1 and CDR2 sequences are SGHRS and YFSETQ. Trimming left V 0 bases short and J 3 bases short, with 15 bases between. CDR3 length equals 16 residues. The full variable domain, in which reference TRBV5-1 and TRBJ1-1 provide the parts outside the CDR3, is KAGVTQTPRYLIKTRGQQVTLSCSPISGHRSVSWYQQTPGQGLQFLFEYFSETQRNKGNFPGRFSGRQFSNSRSEMNVSTLELGDSALYLCASSLGLRDSYTEAFFGQGTRLTVV.